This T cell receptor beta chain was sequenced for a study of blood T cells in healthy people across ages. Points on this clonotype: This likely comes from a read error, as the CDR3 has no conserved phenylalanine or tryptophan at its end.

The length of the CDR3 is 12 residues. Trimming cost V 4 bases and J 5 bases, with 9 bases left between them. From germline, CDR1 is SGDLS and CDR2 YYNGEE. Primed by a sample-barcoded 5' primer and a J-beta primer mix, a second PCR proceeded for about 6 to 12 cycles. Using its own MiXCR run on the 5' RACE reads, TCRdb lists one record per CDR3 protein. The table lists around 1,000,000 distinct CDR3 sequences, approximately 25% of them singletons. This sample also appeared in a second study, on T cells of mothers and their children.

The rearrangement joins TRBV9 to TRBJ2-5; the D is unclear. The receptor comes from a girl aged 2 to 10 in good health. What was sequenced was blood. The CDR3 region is CASSPPGETQYL. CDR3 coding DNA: TGTGCCAGCAGCCCGCCGGGTGAGACCCAGTACCTC.